The present TCR beta chain was sequenced within a study of T cell repertoires in cytomegalovirus infection (dated by TCRdb to between 2018 and 2021). Notes on the research overall: The peptide stimulations were aimed at well-studied HLA-B-restricted epitopes as well as recently identified HLA-C-restricted CMV epitopes, whose presentation resists viral immunomodulation. The HLA type of each donor mattered for the analysis, because public TCR beta signatures pointed to carriage of CMV infection along with the matching HLA type.

The run used an Illumina HiSeq 1500. TCRdb reprocessing: public reads trimmed at Q25 with fastp, clones called with MiXCR, in-frame beta chains kept. One record per CDR3 amino acid sequence lists the most common genes and DNA. For this sample there are a few hundred thousand distinct CDR3 sequences; 33% appear just once. The ten largest clonotypes hold around a sixth of the sample. Cut back by 0 bases and 2 bases, the V and J ends lie 9 bases apart. Via the germline V gene, CDR1 is SGHTA and CDR2 FQGNSA. The CDR3 contains 15 residues, cysteine and phenylalanine counted. CDR3 DNA only is kept here, 45 bases in frame from base 1. What the work shows at the level of the full study, not this receptor alone: The ex vivo response was dominated by HLA-C-restricted CMV-specific TCR beta clonotypes, and the single most frequent clonotype in two of eight donors was supplied by these HLA-C-restricted clonotypes. In both this cohort and an independent cohort of 300 to 450 donors, the cumulative frequency of public TCR beta family members distinguished carriers of CMV infection plus the relevant HLA type.

This clonotype occurred many times. The clone's antigen remains unknown. Qualities for individual bases were not recorded, and no much larger clone is one base off. What this sample's treatment or condition label stands for: in vitro stimulation with specific CMV peptide epitopes to enrich CMV-specific T cells. This receptor was identified in a human donor in good health (CMV status not recorded). Some clones in this sample may be carry-over from other donors' samples. Sequenced here: cultured PBMCs, sampled from culture after CMV antigen stimulation. Here the chain combines TRBV7-2 and TRBJ2-3, with a weak D call of TRBD2 (5 bases match). In nucleotides, the sequence is TGTGCCAGCAGCTTAGCGCCGGGAACCACAGATACGCAGTATTTT. Its amino acids are CASSLAPGTTDTQYF. This CDR3, with the reference TRBV7-2 and TRBJ2-3 proteins standing in past its ends, gives the full variable domain GAGVSQSPSNKVTEKGKDVELRCDPISGHTALYWYRQSLGQGLEFLIYFQGNSAPDKSGLPSDRFSAERTGGSVSTLTIQRTQQEDSAVYLCASSLAPGTTDTQYFGPGTRLTVL.